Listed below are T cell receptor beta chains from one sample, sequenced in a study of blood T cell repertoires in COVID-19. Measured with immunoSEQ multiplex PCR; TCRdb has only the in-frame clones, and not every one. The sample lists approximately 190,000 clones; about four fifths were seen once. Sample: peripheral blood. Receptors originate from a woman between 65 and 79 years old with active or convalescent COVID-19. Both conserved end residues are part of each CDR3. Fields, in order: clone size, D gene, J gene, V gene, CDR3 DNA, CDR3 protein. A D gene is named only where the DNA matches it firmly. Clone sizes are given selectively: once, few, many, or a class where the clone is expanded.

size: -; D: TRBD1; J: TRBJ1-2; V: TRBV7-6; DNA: TGTGCCAGCAGCTTAGCACAGGGGGCGGTCTATGGCTACACCTTC; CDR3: CASSLAQGAVYGYTF
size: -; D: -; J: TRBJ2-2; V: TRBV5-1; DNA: TGCGCCAGCAGCTTGGTGGCTAGCGACACCGGGGAGCTGTTTTTT; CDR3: CASSLVASDTGELFF
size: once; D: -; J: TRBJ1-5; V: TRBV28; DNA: TGTGCCAGCAGTTTGGGGAGTAGCAATCAGCCCCAGCATTTT; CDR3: CASSLGSSNQPQHF
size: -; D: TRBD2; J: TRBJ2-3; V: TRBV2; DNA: TGTGCCAGCCGGACTAGCGGGAGACCAGATACGCAGTATTTT; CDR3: CASRTSGRPDTQYF
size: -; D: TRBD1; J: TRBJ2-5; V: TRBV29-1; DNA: TGCAGCGTTGAGGACAGGGGGCCGGAGACCCAGTACTTC; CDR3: CSVEDRGPETQYF
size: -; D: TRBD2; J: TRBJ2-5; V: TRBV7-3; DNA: TGTGCCAGCAGCTCAATAGCGGGAGGGGAGACCCAGTACTTC; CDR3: CASSSIAGGETQYF
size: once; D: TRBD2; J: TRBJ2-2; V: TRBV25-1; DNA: TGTGCCAGCAGTGGGCTAGCGGGAGGGGCCGGGGAGCTGTTTTTT; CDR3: CASSGLAGGAGELFF
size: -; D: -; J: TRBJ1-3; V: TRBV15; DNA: TGTGCCACCAGCCGGCTCGGGGGGAACGGAAACACCATATATTTT; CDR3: CATSRLGGNGNTIYF
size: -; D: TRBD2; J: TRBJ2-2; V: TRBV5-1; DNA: TGCGCCAGCAGCTTGGTTCTAGCGGGAGGATCCGGGGAGCTGTTTTTT; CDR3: CASSLVLAGGSGELFF
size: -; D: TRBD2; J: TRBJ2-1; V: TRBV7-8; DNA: TGTGCCAGCAGCGAGACTAGCGGGGGCTACAATGAGCAGTTCTTC; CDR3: CASSETSGGYNEQFF
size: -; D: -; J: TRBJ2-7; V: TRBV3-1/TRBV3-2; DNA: TGTGCCAGCAGCCAAGACTCTAGACCTAGTAGGTACTTC; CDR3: CASSQDSRPSRYF
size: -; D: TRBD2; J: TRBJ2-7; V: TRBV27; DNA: TGTGCCAGCAGTCCGGGTGGAGCGGGAGAGCAGTACTTC; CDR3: CASSPGGAGEQYF
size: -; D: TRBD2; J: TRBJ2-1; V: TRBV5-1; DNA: TGCGCCAGCAGCTTGACTAGCGGGAGGAATGAGGGCTACAATGAGCAGTTCTTC; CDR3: CASSLTSGRNEGYNEQFF
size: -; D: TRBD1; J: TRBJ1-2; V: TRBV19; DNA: TGTGCCAGTAGTGCGTCCGGGACAGGAAACTATGGCTACACCTTC; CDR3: CASSASGTGNYGYTF
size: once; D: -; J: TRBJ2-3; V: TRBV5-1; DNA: TGCGCCAGCAGCTTCGGCAGGGGTACAGATACGCAGTATTTT; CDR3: CASSFGRGTDTQYF
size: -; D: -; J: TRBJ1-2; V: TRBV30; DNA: TGTGCCTGCAGGCATAACTATGGCTACACCTTC; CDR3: CACRHNYGYTF
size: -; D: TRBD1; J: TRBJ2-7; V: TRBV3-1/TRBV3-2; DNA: TGTGCCAGCAGCCAAGAGACAGGGGTCTACGAGCAGTACTTC; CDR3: CASSQETGVYEQYF
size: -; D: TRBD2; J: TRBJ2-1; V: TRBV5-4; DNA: TGTGCCAGCAGCTGGGGCACTAGCGGGAGTCCGGGTGGTGAGCAGTTCTTC; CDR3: CASSWGTSGSPGGEQFF
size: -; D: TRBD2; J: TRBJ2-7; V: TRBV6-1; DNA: TGTGCCAGCAGTGAAGCTTGGACTAGCGGGAGGAGGGCCTACGAGCAGTACTTC; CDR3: CASSEAWTSGRRAYEQYF
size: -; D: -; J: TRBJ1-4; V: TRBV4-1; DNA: TGCGCCAGCAGCTCGGGACTGTCGTCTGGTCGGGAAAAACTGTTTTTT; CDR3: CASSSGLSSGREKLFF
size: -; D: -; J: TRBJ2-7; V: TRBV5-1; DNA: TGCGCCAGCAGCCCTACAGGTTCCAGCTCCTACGAGCAGTACTTC; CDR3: CASSPTGSSSYEQYF
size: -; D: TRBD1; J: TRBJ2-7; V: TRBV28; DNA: TGTGCCAGCAGTTCGACGGGACAGGGGGTCAGGGAGCAGTACTTC; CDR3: CASSSTGQGVREQYF
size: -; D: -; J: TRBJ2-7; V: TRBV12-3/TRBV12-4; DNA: TGTGCCAGCAGTTTAAGGACTTTTTACGAGCAGTACTTC; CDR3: CASSLRTFYEQYF
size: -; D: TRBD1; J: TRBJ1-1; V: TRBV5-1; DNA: TGCGCCAGCAGCCCCTGGACAGGGAACACTGAAGCTTTCTTT; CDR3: CASSPWTGNTEAFF
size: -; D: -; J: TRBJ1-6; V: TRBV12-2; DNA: TGTGCAAGTCGCCATAGGAGGGACAGGGGTTCACCCCTCCACTTT; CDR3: CASRHRRDRGSPLHF
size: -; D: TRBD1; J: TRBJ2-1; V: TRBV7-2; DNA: TGTGCCAGCAGCCATACCGGGACAGGGGACGTCAATGAGCAGTTCTTC; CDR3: CASSHTGTGDVNEQFF
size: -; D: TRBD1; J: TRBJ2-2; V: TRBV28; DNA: TGTGCCAGCCAACTTCCGGGACAGGGGTTCGGGGAGCTGTTTTTT; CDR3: CASQLPGQGFGELFF
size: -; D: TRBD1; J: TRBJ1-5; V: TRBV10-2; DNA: TGCGCCAGCAGTGAACCCGGGACAGGGGGATACCAGCCCCAGCATTTT; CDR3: CASSEPGTGGYQPQHF
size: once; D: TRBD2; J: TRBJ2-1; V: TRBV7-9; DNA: TGTGCCAGCAGCCCGACTAGCGGGAGCCTGAATGAGCAGTTCTTC; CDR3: CASSPTSGSLNEQFF
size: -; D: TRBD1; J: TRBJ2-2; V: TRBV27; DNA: TGTGCCAGCAGACGGGACAGGCTTCCCGGGGAGCTGTTTTTT; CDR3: CASRRDRLPGELFF
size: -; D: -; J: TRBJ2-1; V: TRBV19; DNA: TGTGCCAGTAGTATACGACCGCGGGCGGGGAGGTCCTACAATGAGCAGTTCTTC; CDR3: CASSIRPRAGRSYNEQFF
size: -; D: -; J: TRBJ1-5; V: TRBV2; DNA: TGTGCCAGCAGTGAAGGGCAGAATCAGCCCCAGCATTTT; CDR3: CASSEGQNQPQHF
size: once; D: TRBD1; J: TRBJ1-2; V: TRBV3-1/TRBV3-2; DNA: TGTGCCAGCAGCCTCCCCGGGACAGGGAATTATGGCTACACCTTC; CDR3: CASSLPGTGNYGYTF
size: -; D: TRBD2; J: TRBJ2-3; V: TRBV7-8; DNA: TGTGCCAGCAGCTTATATTGGACTAGCGGGAGGTCCACAGATACGCAGTATTTT; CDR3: CASSLYWTSGRSTDTQYF
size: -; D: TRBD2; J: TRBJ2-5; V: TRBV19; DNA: TGTGCCAGTCAAAGCCAGAGCGGGGGCCAAGAGACCCAGTACTTC; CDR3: CASQSQSGGQETQYF
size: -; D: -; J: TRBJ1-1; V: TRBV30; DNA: TGTGCCTGGAAACGACGTGCAGGAGGTTTGAACACTGAAGCTTTCTTT; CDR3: CAWKRRAGGLNTEAFF
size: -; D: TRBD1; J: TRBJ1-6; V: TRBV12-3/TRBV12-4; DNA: TGTGCCAGCAGACGGACAGGGGTCTCACCCCTCCACTTT; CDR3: CASRRTGVSPLHF
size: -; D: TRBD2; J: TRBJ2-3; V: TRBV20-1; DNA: TGCAGTGCTAGTTCTGGACTAGCGGGAGGCACAGATACGCAGTATTTT; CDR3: CSASSGLAGGTDTQYF
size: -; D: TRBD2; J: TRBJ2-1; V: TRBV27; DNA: TGTGCCAGCGGTGGCGGGAGGTTTAGGGATGAGCAGTTCTTC; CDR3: CASGGGRFRDEQFF
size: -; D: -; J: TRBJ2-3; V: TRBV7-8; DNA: TGTGCCAGCAGCCCCGGGACTTTGATGGGAACAGATACGCAGTATTTT; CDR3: CASSPGTLMGTDTQYF
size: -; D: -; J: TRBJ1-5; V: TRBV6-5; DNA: TGTGCCAGCAGTCTATATACGGGGCAGCCCCAGCATTTT; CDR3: CASSLYTGQPQHF